These 8 T cell receptor beta chains came from one sample sequenced in a study of blood T cell repertoires in COVID-19. TCRdb keeps only in-frame clones here, not all; method: immunoSEQ multiplex PCR. Of under 200,000 clones in the sample, more than 75% were seen once. The specimen was peripheral blood. These receptors all stem from a man in his 60s with COVID-19, enrolled during active disease.

The rearrangement joins TRBV19 to TRBJ1-5; 12 bases line up with TRBD1. The trim removed 7 bases at V and 7 bases at J, leaving 14 bases unmatched. There are 17 residues in the CDR3. Germline V lookup: CDR1 LNHDA, CDR2 SQIVND (reference sequence). The CDR3 nucleotides read TGTGCCAGTACCGCGGGGACAGGGGGCTCACAGGGGCAGCCCCAGCATTTT. Encoded protein: CASTAGTGGSQGQPQHF.

The chain combines TRBV27 with TRBJ1-2; D is perhaps TRBD1 (5 bases). V was shortened by 6 bases and J by 3 bases, with 8 bases between the two germline ends. There are 12 residues in the CDR3. CDR1 MNHEY and CDR2 SMNVEV come from the germline V gene (reference sequence). Here the CDR3 DNA reads TGTGCCAGCAGATCAGGGTACTATGGCTACACCTTC. This sequence encodes CASRSGYYGYTF.

The chain joins TRBV28 to TRBJ1-5, with 7 bases matching TRBD1. The V segment lost 5 bases and the J segment 2 bases; nucleotides outside the gene matches: 6. CDR1 is MDHEN, CDR2 SYDVKM, per germline. The CDR3 is 15 amino acids. CDR3: CASSLTGYGNQPQHF. In DNA form, the CDR3 reads TGTGCCAGCAGTCTGACAGGGTACGGCAATCAGCCCCAGCATTTT.

The chain recombines TRBV7-9 with TRBJ1-3, with TRBD1 matching over 9 bases. The germline V gene has CDR1 SEHNR and CDR2 FQNEAQ (reference sequence). Trimming took 11 bases from V and 2 from J; bases not matched to a gene: 7. The length of the CDR3 is 14 residues. CDR3 DNA: TGTGCCTCGGGGACAGGGAACGCTGGAAACACCATATATTTT. Translating it yields CASGTGNAGNTIYF.

The gene calls are TRBV18 and TRBJ2-4, with 8 bases fitting TRBD2. The CDR3 is 16 amino acids. V shed 3 bases, J shed 6 bases, and the junction held 10 bases outside the gene matches. In germline, CDR1 is KGHSH, CDR2 LQKENI. CDR3 DNA sequence: TGTGCCAGCTCACCCCCGGGAGGGGGGGGAGGAAACATTCAGTACTTC. The encoded protein is CASSPPGGGGGNIQYF.

The chain uses TRBV11-2 and TRBJ1-6; D might be TRBD1 (6 bases). Looked up from germline, CDR1 is SGHAT and CDR2 is FQNNGV. Between the trimmed V and J ends, which lost 6 bases and 9 bases, there was a span of 15 bases. The CDR3 is made up of 14 amino acids. The CDR3 loop reads CASSLLQGTSPLHF. The CDR3 region has the DNA TGTGCCAGCAGTCTGCTACAGGGAACTTCACCCCTCCACTTT.

The chain is built from TRBV5-1 and TRBJ2-7; D is unclear. The CDR3 sequence is 14 residues long. The germline CDR1 and CDR2 sequences are SGHRS and YFSETQ. The V gene lost 3 bases and the J gene lost 1 base, with 11 bases spanning the gap. The CDR3 loop is CASSSTHGSYEQYF. DNA of the CDR3: TGCGCCAGCAGCTCAACCCACGGTTCCTACGAGCAGTACTTC.

V usage is TRBV7-2 and J usage is TRBJ2-3; TRBD2 agrees at 11 bases. Germline CDR1 and CDR2: SGHTA and FQGNSA. V trimming: 3 bases; J trimming: 0 bases; junction bases outside the gene matches: 8. This CDR3 is 18 amino acids long. The CDR3 sequence: CASSFVGTSGGSTDTQYF. Written as DNA, the CDR3 is TGTGCCAGCAGCTTCGTCGGCACTAGCGGGGGTAGCACAGATACGCAGTATTTT. The whole variable domain, remainder taken from reference TRBV7-2 and TRBJ2-3, is GAGVSQSPSNKVTEKGKDVELRCDPISGHTALYWYRQSLGQGLEFLIYFQGNSAPDKSGLPSDRFSAERTGGSVSTLTIQRTQQEDSAVYLCASSFVGTSGGSTDTQYFGPGTRLTVL.